This T cell receptor (beta chain) appears in the sequencing data of a study of blood T cell repertoires in COVID-19. Study in general: Samples came from the United States, Italy and Spain, spanning acute and convalescent COVID-19. PBMCs, B-cell-depleted T cells, or T cells were the source of the cDNA or gDNA that made up the material.

In the authors' methods: Researchers report that nucleated cell counts were estimated from reference gene primer amplification. Measured with immunoSEQ multiplex PCR; TCRdb has only the in-frame clones, and not every one. Clonal size and the V and J genes are those of that table, whereas D and trimming came from the DNA. The sample lists under 250,000 clones, approximately 85% occurring once. Sequences were obtained from peripheral blood. The sequence derives from a woman in her 70s with acute or convalescent COVID-19.

This CDR3 is CASSAWGGGTGELFF. The CDR3 region has the DNA TGTGCCAGCAGCGCGTGGGGGGGCGGCACCGGGGAGCTGTTTTTT. The chain combines TRBV9 with TRBJ2-2; D is possibly TRBD2 (7 bases). CDR1 is SGDLS and CDR2 is YYNGEE in the germline V gene. The CDR3 loop spans 15 amino acids. V was pared by 3 bases and J by 4 bases, with 13 bases between.